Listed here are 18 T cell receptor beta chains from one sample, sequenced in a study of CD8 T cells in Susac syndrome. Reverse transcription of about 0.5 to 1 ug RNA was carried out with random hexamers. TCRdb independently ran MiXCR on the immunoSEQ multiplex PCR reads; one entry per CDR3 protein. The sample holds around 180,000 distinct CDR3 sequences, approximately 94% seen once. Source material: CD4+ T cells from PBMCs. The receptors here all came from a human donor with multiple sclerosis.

The CDR3 DNA sequence: TGTGCCAGCAGTTTCCAGGGACAGAACACTGAAGCTTTCTTT. Protein product: CASSFQGQNTEAFF. The chain recombines TRBV28 with TRBJ1-1, with D possibly TRBD1 on 6 matching bases. The germline gives CDR1 MDHEN, CDR2 SYDVKM. The CDR3 extends over 14 amino acids. The ends were cut back, 3 bases at V and 1 base at J, with 9 bases in the middle.

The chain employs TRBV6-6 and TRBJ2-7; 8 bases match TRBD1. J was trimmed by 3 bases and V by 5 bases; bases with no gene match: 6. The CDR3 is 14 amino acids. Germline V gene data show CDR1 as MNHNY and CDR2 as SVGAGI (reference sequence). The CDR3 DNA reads TGTGCCAGCAGTACCCTGACAGGGGTCTACGAGCAGTACTTC. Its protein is CASSTLTGVYEQYF.

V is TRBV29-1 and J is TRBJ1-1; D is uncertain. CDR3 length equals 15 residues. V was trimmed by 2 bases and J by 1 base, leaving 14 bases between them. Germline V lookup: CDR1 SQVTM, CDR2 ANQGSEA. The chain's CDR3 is CSVETALKGNTEAFF. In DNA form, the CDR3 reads TGCAGCGTTGAAACGGCCCTGAAAGGGAACACTGAAGCTTTCTTT.

CDR3 bases: TGTGCCAGCAGTACCGGACAGGGAAGAGATACGCAGTATTTT. Encoded protein: CASSTGQGRDTQYF. The V gene is TRBV5-4, the J gene TRBJ2-3; TRBD1 matches 8 bases. The V and J ends lost 5 bases and 5 bases, in that order; junction bases with no gene match: 7. Germline CDR1 reads SGHNT; CDR2 reads YYREEE (reference sequence). CDR3 length equals 14 residues.

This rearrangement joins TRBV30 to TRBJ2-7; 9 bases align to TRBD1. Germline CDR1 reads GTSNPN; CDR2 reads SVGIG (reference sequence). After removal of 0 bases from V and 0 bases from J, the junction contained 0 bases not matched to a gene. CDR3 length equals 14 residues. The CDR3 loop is CAWSVQGASYEQYF. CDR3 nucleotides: TGTGCCTGGAGTGTACAGGGGGCCTCCTACGAGCAGTACTTC.

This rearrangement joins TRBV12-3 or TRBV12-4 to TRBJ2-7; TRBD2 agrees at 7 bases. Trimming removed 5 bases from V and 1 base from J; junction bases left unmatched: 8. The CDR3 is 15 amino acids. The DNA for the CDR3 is TGTGCCAGCAGTCGCTGGGAGGGTAGATCCTACGAGCAGTACTTC. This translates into CASSRWEGRSYEQYF.

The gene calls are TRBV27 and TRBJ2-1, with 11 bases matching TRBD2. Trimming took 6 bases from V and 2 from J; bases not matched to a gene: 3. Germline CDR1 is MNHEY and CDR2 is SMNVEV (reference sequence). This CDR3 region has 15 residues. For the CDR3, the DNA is TGTGCCAGCAGCACGGGACTAGCGGCCTACAATGAGCAGTTCTTC. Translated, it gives CASSTGLAAYNEQFF.

Here the CDR3 reads CASSQGGSGGQETQYF. In DNA form, the CDR3 reads TGTGCCAGCAGCCAAGGGGGTAGCGGGGGACAAGAGACCCAGTACTTC. The chain combines TRBV4-2 with TRBJ2-5, with 9 bases matching TRBD2. Germline V CDR1 and CDR2: LGHNA, YNFKEQ. Trimming took 1 base from V and 2 from J; bases not matched to a gene: 5. This CDR3 region has 16 residues.

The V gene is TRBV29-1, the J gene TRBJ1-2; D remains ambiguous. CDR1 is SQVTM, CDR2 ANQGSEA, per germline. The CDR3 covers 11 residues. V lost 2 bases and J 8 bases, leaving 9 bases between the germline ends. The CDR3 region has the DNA TGCAGCGTTGAATACGTGTGGGGCTACACCTTC. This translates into CSVEYVWGYTF.

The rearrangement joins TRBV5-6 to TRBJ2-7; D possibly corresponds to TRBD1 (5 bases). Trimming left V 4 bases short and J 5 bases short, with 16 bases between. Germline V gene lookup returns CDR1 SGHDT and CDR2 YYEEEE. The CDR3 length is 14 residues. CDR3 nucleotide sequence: TGTGCCAGCAGCCCCGACAGACTGGAAGACGAGCAGTACTTC. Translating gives CASSPDRLEDEQYF.

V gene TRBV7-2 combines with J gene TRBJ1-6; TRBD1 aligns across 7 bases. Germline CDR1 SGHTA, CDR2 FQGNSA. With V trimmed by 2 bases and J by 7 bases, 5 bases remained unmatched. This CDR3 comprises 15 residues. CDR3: CASSLSTGANSPLHF. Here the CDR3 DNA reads TGTGCCAGCAGCTTAAGCACAGGGGCAAATTCACCCCTCCACTTT.

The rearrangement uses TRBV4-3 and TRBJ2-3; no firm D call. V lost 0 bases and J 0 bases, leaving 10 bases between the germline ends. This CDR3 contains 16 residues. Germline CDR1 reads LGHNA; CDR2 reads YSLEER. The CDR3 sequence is CASSQESSSSTDTQYF. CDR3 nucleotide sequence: TGCGCCAGCAGCCAAGAGTCCAGCTCTAGCACAGATACGCAGTATTTT.

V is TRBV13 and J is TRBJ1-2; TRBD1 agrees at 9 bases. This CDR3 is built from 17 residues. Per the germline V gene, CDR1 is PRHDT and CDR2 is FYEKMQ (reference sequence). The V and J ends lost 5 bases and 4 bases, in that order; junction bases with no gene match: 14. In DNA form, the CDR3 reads TGTGCCAGCAGCCAATACCCAGGGGACAGGGAGGGCTATGGCTACACCTTC. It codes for CASSQYPGDREGYGYTF. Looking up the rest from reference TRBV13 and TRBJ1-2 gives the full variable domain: AAGVIQSPRHLIKEKRETATLKCYPIPRHDTVYWYQQGPGQDPQFLISFYEKMQSDKGSIPDRFSAQQFSDYHSELNMSSLELGDSALYFCASSQYPGDREGYGYTFGSGTRLTVV.

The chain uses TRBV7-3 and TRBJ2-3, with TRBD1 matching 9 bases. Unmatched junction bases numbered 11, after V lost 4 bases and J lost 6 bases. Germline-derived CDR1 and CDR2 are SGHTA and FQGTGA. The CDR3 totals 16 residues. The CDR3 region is CASSSGRDRVADTQYF. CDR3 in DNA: TGTGCCAGCAGCTCCGGACGGGACAGGGTTGCTGATACGCAGTATTTT. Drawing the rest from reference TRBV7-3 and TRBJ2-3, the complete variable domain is GAGVSQTPSNKVTEKGKYVELRCDPISGHTALYWYRQSLGQGPEFLIYFQGTGAADDSGLPNDRFFAVRPEGSVSTLKIQRTERGDSAVYLCASSSGRDRVADTQYFGPGTRLTVL.

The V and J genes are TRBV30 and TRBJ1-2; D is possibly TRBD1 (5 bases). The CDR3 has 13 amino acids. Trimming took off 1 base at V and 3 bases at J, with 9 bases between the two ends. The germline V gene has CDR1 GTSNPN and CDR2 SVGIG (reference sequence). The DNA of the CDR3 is TGTGCCTGGAGTGAGGGGCCCTACTATGGCTACACCTTC. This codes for CAWSEGPYYGYTF.

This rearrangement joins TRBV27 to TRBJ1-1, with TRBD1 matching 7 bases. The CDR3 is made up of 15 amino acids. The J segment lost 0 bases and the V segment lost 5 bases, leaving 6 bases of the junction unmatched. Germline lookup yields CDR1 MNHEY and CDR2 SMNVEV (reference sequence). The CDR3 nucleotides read TGTGCCAGCAGTCGTCAAGGGACAGTGAACACTGAAGCTTTCTTT. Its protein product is CASSRQGTVNTEAFF.

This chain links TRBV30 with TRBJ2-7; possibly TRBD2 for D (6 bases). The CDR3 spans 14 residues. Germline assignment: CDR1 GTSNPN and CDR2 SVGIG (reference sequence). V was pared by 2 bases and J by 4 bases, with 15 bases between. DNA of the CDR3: TGTGCCTGGAGTATGGGGGGTTTGGGTTACGAGCAGTACTTC. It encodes CAWSMGGLGYEQYF. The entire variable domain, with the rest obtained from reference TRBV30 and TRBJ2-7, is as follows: SQTIHQWPATLVQPVGSPLSLECTVEGTSNPNLYWYRQAAGRGLQLLFYSVGIGQISSEVPQNLSASRPQDRQFILSSKKLLLSDSGFYLCAWSMGGLGYEQYFGPGTRLTVT.

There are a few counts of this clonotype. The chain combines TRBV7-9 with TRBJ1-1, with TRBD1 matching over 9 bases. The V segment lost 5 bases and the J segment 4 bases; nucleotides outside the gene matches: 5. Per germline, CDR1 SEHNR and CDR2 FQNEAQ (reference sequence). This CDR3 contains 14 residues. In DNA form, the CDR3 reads TGTGCCAGCAGCCCCGACAGGGGGTTCACTGAAGCTTTCTTT. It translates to CASSPDRGFTEAFF.